These 17 T cell receptor beta chains were all obtained from the same sample, sequenced in a study of T cell repertoires in cytomegalovirus infection. TCRdb fed the reads into MiXCR, producing one record per CDR3 protein. The sample holds around 750,000 distinct CDR3 sequences, roughly 33% seen once. Their target antigens are unknown. This material consisted of cultured CD8+ T cells from PBMCs, taken from culture after CMV antigen stimulation. The receptors come from a human donor in good health (CMV status not recorded). Some clones in this sample may be carry-over from other donors' samples.

In its sample, this clonotype was seen many times. This chain uses TRBV7-6 with TRBJ2-1; the D gene is possibly TRBD2 (6 bases). The CDR3 runs to 16 residues. The V gene's germline CDR1 is SGHVS and CDR2 FNYEAQ. The germline V and J ends were trimmed by 1 base and 2 bases, with 12 bases remaining between them. CDR3 DNA sequence: TGTGCCAGCAGCTTAGAGGAGGGAACGGCCTACAATGAGCAGTTCTTC. Translating gives CASSLEEGTAYNEQFF.

The rearrangement joins TRBV10-3 to TRBJ1-5; 9 nucleotides line up with TRBD1. The CDR3 has 18 residues. CDR1 is ENHRY, CDR2 SYGVKD, per germline. V lost 0 bases and J lost 6; bases outside the gene matches: 12. In nucleotides, the CDR3 is TGTGCCATCAGTGAGTCTTTAGTTCGGGACAGGGTTACTCAGCCCCAGCATTTT. It specifies CAISESLVRDRVTQPQHF.

This clonotype was seen once. The genes are TRBV23-1 and TRBJ2-3; D is possibly TRBD1 (6 bases). TRBV23-1 is classed as an ORF, of uncertain function. Trimming cost V 0 bases and J 1 base, with 8 bases left between them. CDR3 length equals 15 residues. CDR3 coding DNA: TGCGCCAGCAGTCAATCGGCAGGGGGCACAGATACGCAGTATTTT. As protein: CASSQSAGGTDTQYF.

This clonotype was observed a handful of times. The chain employs TRBV19 and TRBJ2-1; D possibly corresponds to TRBD2 (6 bases). The CDR3 has 13 amino acids. V was clipped by 3 bases and J by 9 bases, with 12 bases between them. CDR1 is LNHDA, CDR2 SQIVND, per germline (reference sequence). The CDR3 loop is CASSIGGNPEQFF. For the CDR3, the DNA is TGTGCCAGTAGTATTGGGGGGAACCCTGAGCAGTTCTTC.

This clonotype came up a few times. The chain recombines TRBV24-1 with TRBJ1-1; D gene uncertain. Trimming cost V 3 bases and J 7 bases, with 11 bases left between them. The CDR3 consists of 13 residues. Germline CDR1 is KGHDR and CDR2 is SFDVKD. The CDR3 DNA is TGTGCCACCAGTGATCCGACAAGTCTTGAAGCTTTCTTT. It yields the protein CATSDPTSLEAFF.

A few counts support this clonotype. The rearrangement joins TRBV9 to TRBJ1-1; the D is unclear. The CDR3 extends over 15 amino acids. Germline loops: CDR1 SGDLS, CDR2 YYNGEE. The V and J ends lost 4 bases and 0 bases respectively, with 13 bases between them. CDR3 bases: TGTGCCAGCAGCCCCTCGGGTCCCTTGAACACTGAAGCTTTCTTT. Translation gives CASSPSGPLNTEAFF.

The chain combines TRBV4-1 with TRBJ2-7; 9 nucleotides align to TRBD2. Germline CDR1 reads MGHRA; CDR2 reads YSYEKL. The CDR3 has 16 residues. V shed 4 bases and J 3 bases; nucleotides not matched to a gene: 10. CDR3 amino acids: CASSLSGGTADYEQYF. DNA for the CDR3: TGCGCCAGCAGCCTAAGCGGGGGGACCGCTGACTACGAGCAGTACTTC.

This clonotype appeared a few times. The CDR3 DNA reads TGTGCCAGCAGCTTAGTTTTAACAGGGCGGGACTATGGCTACACCTTC. Its translation is CASSLVLTGRDYGYTF. The chain couples TRBV7-8 to TRBJ1-2, with D maybe TRBD1 (6 bases). Germline assignment: CDR1 SGHVS and CDR2 FQNEAQ. Between the trimmed V and J ends, which lost 1 base and 3 bases, there was a span of 15 bases. CDR3 length: 16 amino acids.

The V call is TRBV6-1, the J call TRBJ2-7; a weak D match, TRBD1 (6 bases). From germline, CDR1 is MNHNS and CDR2 SASEGT. The ends were cut back, 1 base at V and 4 bases at J, with 8 bases in the middle. There are 13 residues in the CDR3. The CDR3 nucleotides read TGTGCCAGCAGTGAAGGCGACAGGTACGAGCAGTACTTC. It encodes CASSEGDRYEQYF.

This clonotype was seen repeatedly, ten times or more. The genes are TRBV6-1 and TRBJ2-5, with D maybe TRBD2 (5 bases). The V gene's germline CDR1 is MNHNS and CDR2 SASEGT. CDR3 length: 20 residues. The germline V and J ends were trimmed by 0 bases and 1 base, with 24 bases remaining between them. The CDR3 region has the DNA TGTGCCAGCAGTGAAGCGCCCCCCTGGCCTTTCAAGCGGCCCCAAGAGACCCAGTACTTC. Residues: CASSEAPPWPFKRPQETQYF.

This chain connects TRBV4-1 to TRBJ2-7; no clear D gene. In germline, CDR1 is MGHRA, CDR2 YSYEKL. This CDR3 comprises 17 residues. The V gene lost 0 bases and the J gene lost 5 bases, with 20 bases spanning the gap. This chain's CDR3 is CASSQEYKPDPRDEQYF. The CDR3, as DNA: TGCGCCAGCAGCCAAGAGTATAAACCTGACCCCCGGGACGAGCAGTACTTC.

This clonotype has a count of ten or more. The chain carries TRBV7-6 and TRBJ2-7; 13 bases align to TRBD2. CDR1 and CDR2 from the germline V gene are SGHVS and FNYEAQ. J gave up 3 bases and V 6 bases, and 14 bases lay outside the gene matches. The CDR3 runs 18 residues. The CDR3 protein is CASSPGTSGDSSRYEQYF. In DNA, the CDR3 is TGTGCCAGCAGTCCCGGGACTAGCGGGGATTCGAGTCGCTACGAGCAGTACTTC.

Points on this clonotype: This may arise from a read error, as a much more abundant clone is one base away. This sequence joins TRBV12-3 or TRBV12-4 and TRBJ1-5; D not resolved. The CDR3 runs to 13 residues. The CDR3 region is CASSKAANRPQHF. For the CDR3, the DNA is TGTGCCAGCAGTAAGGCAGCAAATCGGCCCCAGCATTTT.

The V call is TRBV7-6, the J call TRBJ2-7; 7 nucleotides agree with TRBD1. CDR1 is SGHVS and CDR2 is FNYEAQ in the germline V gene. This CDR3 is built from 15 residues. The J segment lost 0 bases and the V segment lost 5 bases, leaving 7 bases of the junction unmatched. In DNA, the CDR3 is TGTGCCAGCAGCGCTCCCGACAGGGCCTCCTACGAGCAGTACTTC. Residues: CASSAPDRASYEQYF.

The chain's CDR3 is CASSYYAGTGNEQYF. In nucleotides, the CDR3 is TGTGCCAGCAGTTACTACGCCGGGACAGGGAACGAGCAGTACTTC. This chain connects TRBV6-5 to TRBJ2-7; 9 bases agree with TRBD1. CDR3 length: 15 residues. J was trimmed by 5 bases and V by 1 base; bases with no gene match: 6. Per germline, CDR1 MNHEY and CDR2 SVGAGI.

This clonotype was observed a few times. The V and J genes are TRBV6-1 and TRBJ2-7; D perhaps matches TRBD1 (5 bases). The V gene's germline CDR1 is MNHNS and CDR2 SASEGT. Deletions cut 11 bases from V and 9 bases from J, with 14 bases between. The CDR3 runs to 10 residues. The CDR3 sequence: CAWVGLRQYV. As DNA, the CDR3 is TGTGCCTGGGTGGGGCTTCGGCAGTACGTC.

This clonotype was seen more than once but under ten times. The CDR3 is CASSAYEGPNTGELFF. The CDR3 DNA reads TGTGCCAGCAGCGCCTATGAAGGACCGAACACCGGGGAGCTGTTTTTT. J is TRBJ2-2 and V is TRBV9; D is undetermined. CDR1 and CDR2 (germline): SGDLS, YYNGEE. The CDR3 has 16 residues. V was pared by 3 bases and J by 0 bases, with 12 bases between.